A single sample is the source of the 17 T cell receptor beta chains below, sequenced in a study of cytomegalovirus exposure and HLA in healthy donors (TCRdb year 2017). Library preparation used the immunoSEQ multiplex PCR assay. Not all clones reach the TCRdb copy of this immuneACCESS table, which keeps in-frame sequences only. Checked studies attribute under half of the gap to unresolved V genes and leave the rest unexplained. The sample includes 260,000 or so clones, with approximately 87% observed a single time. The ten largest clones take up about 3% of the sample. The specimen sequenced was PBMCs. Receptor source: a man aged 18 to 35 in good health and CMV-seronegative.

The chain joins TRBV6-1 to TRBJ1-6; 7 nucleotides align to TRBD1. CDR3 length: 17 amino acids. The ends lost 2 bases at V and 7 bases at J; junction bases unmatched: 11. Germline V CDR1 and CDR2: MNHNS, SASEGT. CDR3 nucleotide sequence: TGTGCCAGCAGTGAAACCCGGGACAGATTTCTAAATTCACCCCTCCACTTT. It codes for CASSETRDRFLNSPLHF.

This chain connects TRBV5-1 to TRBJ2-3, with a weak D call TRBD1 (5 bases). V lost 0 bases, J lost 5 bases, and 7 bases lay in between. Germline V lookup: CDR1 SGHRS, CDR2 YFSETQ. The CDR3 contains 13 residues. CDR3 amino acids: CASSLAGQDTQYF. CDR3 in DNA: TGCGCCAGCAGCTTGGCAGGGCAAGATACGCAGTATTTT.

V gene TRBV7-9 combines with J gene TRBJ2-1, with D perhaps matching TRBD1 (6 bases). This CDR3 spans 16 amino acids. Germline CDR1 and CDR2: SEHNR and FQNEAQ (reference sequence). The germline V and J ends were trimmed by 5 bases and 0 bases, with 14 bases remaining between them. DNA of the CDR3: TGTGCCAGCAGCCCCATACAGGGAACCTCCTACAATGAGCAGTTCTTC. Its translation: CASSPIQGTSYNEQFF.

The V gene is TRBV5-4, the J gene TRBJ2-7, with 11 bases matching TRBD2. V lost 4 bases, J lost 3 bases, and 9 bases stayed unmatched. CDR1 is SGHNT, CDR2 YYREEE, per germline (reference sequence). The CDR3 sequence is 16 residues long. The CDR3 sequence: CASSILAGVYSYEQYF. CDR3 sequence (DNA): TGTGCCAGCAGCATACTAGCGGGAGTGTACAGCTACGAGCAGTACTTC.

V and J are TRBV6-1 and TRBJ2-1; weak D call: TRBD2 (5 bases). The germline V and J ends were trimmed by 10 bases and 3 bases, with 16 bases remaining between them. From germline, CDR1 is MNHNS and CDR2 SASEGT. The CDR3 has 14 residues. The CDR3 spells CAISRPLVYNEQFF. The CDR3 coding sequence is TGTGCCATCTCAAGGCCACTAGTCTACAATGAGCAGTTCTTC.

The chain recombines TRBV7-3 with TRBJ1-1; no clear D gene. Germline V gene sequence: CDR1 SGHTA, CDR2 FQGTGA. This CDR3 has 14 residues. The germline V and J ends were trimmed by 2 bases and 0 bases, with 7 bases remaining between them. The CDR3 nucleotides read TGTGCCAGCAGCTTAGGGCGGGTGAACACTGAAGCTTTCTTT. It encodes CASSLGRVNTEAFF.

V usage is TRBV25-1 and J usage is TRBJ1-4, with D tentatively TRBD1 (5 bases). Per the germline V gene, CDR1 is MGHDK and CDR2 is SYGVNS. Deletions cut 4 bases from V and 8 bases from J, with 8 bases between. CDR3 length: 12 residues. This CDR3 is CASSGSGEKLFF. The CDR3 DNA is TGTGCCAGCAGTGGCTCAGGGGAAAAACTGTTTTTT.

The chain employs TRBV7-2 and TRBJ2-7, with 7 bases matching TRBD1. With 1 base clipped from V and 6 bases from J, the junction kept 9 bases outside the gene matches. In germline, CDR1 is SGHTA, CDR2 FQGNSA. The CDR3 loop spans 15 amino acids. The CDR3 bases are TGTGCCAGCAGCTTAGGGCTGACAGGGTTTCGCGAGCAGTACTTC. It is translated as CASSLGLTGFREQYF.

This chain uses TRBV7-2 with TRBJ2-7, with D unresolved. The V end lost 0 bases, the J end lost 6 bases, and 9 bases lay between the germline ends. The CDR3 spans 13 residues. The germline V gene has CDR1 SGHTA and CDR2 FQGNSA. The CDR3 spells CASSLAVPSEQYF. DNA of the CDR3: TGTGCCAGCAGCTTAGCCGTGCCCAGCGAGCAGTACTTC.

The chain combines TRBV15 with TRBJ2-7; 9 bases are shared with TRBD1. Germline V CDR1 and CDR2: LNHNV, YYDKDF (reference sequence). Losses at the gene ends were 7 bases for V and 4 bases for J; bases not matched to a gene: 5. The CDR3 runs to 13 residues. The CDR3 sequence: CATTGGQGYEQYF. DNA of the CDR3: TGTGCCACCACGGGAGGACAGGGGTACGAGCAGTACTTC.

The V and J genes are TRBV5-1 and TRBJ2-1; D remains ambiguous. Trimming took 1 base from V and 3 from J, leaving 8 bases between them. This CDR3 is built from 14 residues. The V gene's germline CDR1 is SGHRS and CDR2 YFSETQ. Here the CDR3 reads CASSLLQNYNEQFF. The CDR3 bases are TGCGCCAGCAGCTTGTTACAGAACTACAATGAGCAGTTCTTC.

The chain uses TRBV25-1 and TRBJ1-1; D not certain. The V gene lost 0 bases and the J gene lost 3 bases, with 2 bases spanning the gap. The CDR3 runs to 12 residues. The germline CDR1 and CDR2 sequences are MGHDK and SYGVNS. The DNA of the CDR3 is TGTGCCAGCAGTGAATACTACACTGAAGCTTTCTTT. Its translation is CASSEYYTEAFF.

V usage is TRBV7-2 and J usage is TRBJ2-7, with D maybe TRBD2 (5 bases). Trimming shortened V by 5 bases and J by 6 bases, and 14 bases separated the two germline ends. Germline V gives CDR1 SGHTA, CDR2 FQGNSA. The CDR3 length is 13 residues. For the CDR3, the DNA is TGTGCCAGCAGCCCTACCCAACGGGGCGAGCAGTACTTC. It yields the protein CASSPTQRGEQYF.

The genes are TRBV19 and TRBJ2-1, with a tentative D call TRBD2 (5 bases). This CDR3 spans 16 amino acids. Germline assignment: CDR1 LNHDA and CDR2 SQIVND (reference sequence). With 6 bases removed from V and 0 bases from J, the gap between germline ends came to 15 bases. Here the CDR3 reads CASSLSWRVSYNEQFF. The CDR3, as DNA: TGTGCCAGTAGCTTATCATGGCGGGTCTCCTACAATGAGCAGTTCTTC.

The chain recombines TRBV28 with TRBJ1-5; D unresolved. The V and J ends lost 1 base and 4 bases respectively, with 17 bases between them. This CDR3 region has 17 residues. Germline V gene sequence: CDR1 MDHEN, CDR2 SYDVKM. DNA for the CDR3: TGTGCCAGCAGTTTATACGTCGGGCCAGGAGGGAATCAGCCCCAGCATTTT. Its translation is CASSLYVGPGGNQPQHF.

The rearrangement uses TRBV9 and TRBJ2-3, with D perhaps matching TRBD2 (6 bases). There are 17 residues in the CDR3. V lost 4 bases and J 3 bases, leaving 21 bases between the germline ends. From germline, CDR1 is SGDLS and CDR2 YYNGEE. The CDR3 coding sequence is TGTGCCAGCAGCCCCCTAAGGGCGGGAATCGGGACAGATACGCAGTATTTT. This translates into CASSPLRAGIGTDTQYF. Filled out from reference TRBV9 and TRBJ2-3, the complete variable domain reads DSGVTQTPKHLITATGQRVTLRCSPRSGDLSVYWYQQSLDQGLQFLIQYYNGEERAKGNILERFSAQQFPDLHSELNLSSLELGDSALYFCASSPLRAGIGTDTQYFGPGTRLTVL.

This clone was recorded a few times. V and J are TRBV28 and TRBJ1-2; the D is unclear. Germline CDR1 is MDHEN and CDR2 is SYDVKM. This CDR3 comprises 12 residues. Trimming took off 2 bases at V and 6 bases at J, with 7 bases between the two ends. CDR3 DNA sequence: TGTGCCAGCAGTTTAGCCGGAGATGGCTACACCTTC. It specifies CASSLAGDGYTF.